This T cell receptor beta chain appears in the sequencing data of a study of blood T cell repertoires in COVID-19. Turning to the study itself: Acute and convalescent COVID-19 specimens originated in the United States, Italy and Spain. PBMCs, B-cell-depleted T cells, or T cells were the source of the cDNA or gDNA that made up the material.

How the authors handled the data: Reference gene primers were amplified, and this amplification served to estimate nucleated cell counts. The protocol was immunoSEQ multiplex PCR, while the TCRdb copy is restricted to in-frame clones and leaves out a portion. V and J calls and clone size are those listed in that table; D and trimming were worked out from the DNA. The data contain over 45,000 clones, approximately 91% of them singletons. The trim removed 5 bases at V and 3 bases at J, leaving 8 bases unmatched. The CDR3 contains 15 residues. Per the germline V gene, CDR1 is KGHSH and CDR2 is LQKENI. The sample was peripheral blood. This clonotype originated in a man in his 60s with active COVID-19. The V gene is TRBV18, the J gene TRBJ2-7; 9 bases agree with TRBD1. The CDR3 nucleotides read TGTGCCAGCTCAAACGGCGGACAGGGGTTCTACGAGCAGTACTTC. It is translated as CASSNGGQGFYEQYF.